This TCR beta chain was sequenced for a study of CD8+CD57+ T cells in acquired aplastic anemia. On the study more broadly: An average of 3.2 ug of DNA was obtained from sorted CD4+ and CD8+ cells. Study conclusions and caveats: Almost 30 sequences, all CD8+ CDR3, were shared between patients and controls. Between the patient and control groups, CD8+ Simpson's diversity did not differ significantly.

Genomic DNA provided the template from which TCR beta VDJ and CDR3 profiles were obtained. MiXCR was run by TCRdb on the reads, yielding one entry per CDR3 protein. Altogether roughly 130,000 distinct CDR3 sequences are present, about 48% being singletons, with the ten largest covering roughly 2.5%. Regarding this clonotype: Its matching antigen is unknown.

The CDR3 runs 13 residues. The V gene end was trimmed by 5 bases and the J gene end by 2 bases; junction bases not matched to a gene: 2. Per germline, CDR1 DFQATT and CDR2 SNEGSKA (reference sequence). The V call is TRBV20-1, the J call TRBJ2-7; 11 nucleotides agree with TRBD2. The source of this sequence is a human donor in good health, serving as a control. Material: sorted CD4+, CD8+, or CD8+CD57+ T cells (not recorded which) from PBMCs. The CDR3 nucleotides read TGCAGTGCTGCGACTAGCGGGGCCTACGAGCAGTACTTC. Translating it yields CSAATSGAYEQYF.